The clone carrying this T cell receptor beta chain was observed a single time. Its antigen is not identified. Sequencing used immunoSEQ multiplex PCR; TCRdb keeps in-frame clones, though not all of them. The table records 35,000 to 45,000 clones, 90% to 95% of them present only once. The sample comes from a study of T cells in tuberculosis. Overall study context: CD1B tetramers identified T cells specific for mycobacterial lipid GMM. Overall study results and limits: Active tuberculosis TCR-alpha repertoires lay closer to GMM-specific TCRs than IGRA-negative controls, suggesting clonal expansion. Shorter CDR3-alpha in active tuberculosis partly drove smaller distances.

Adolescents were screened for latent TB by skin test and IGRA. The receptor was isolated from a donor under 30 with latent tuberculosis or without tuberculosis infection. Some clones in this sample may be carry-over from other donors' samples. Sequences were obtained from PBMCs.

The CDR3 here is CASRFQGENQPQHF. DNA of the CDR3: TGTGCCAGCAGGTTCCAGGGGGAGAATCAGCCCCAGCATTTT. The V gene is TRBV6-6, the J gene TRBJ1-5, with 7 positions matching TRBD1. This CDR3 has 14 residues. Germline V CDR1 and CDR2: MNHNY, SVGAGI (reference sequence). The ends lost 6 bases at V and 4 bases at J; junction bases unmatched: 6.